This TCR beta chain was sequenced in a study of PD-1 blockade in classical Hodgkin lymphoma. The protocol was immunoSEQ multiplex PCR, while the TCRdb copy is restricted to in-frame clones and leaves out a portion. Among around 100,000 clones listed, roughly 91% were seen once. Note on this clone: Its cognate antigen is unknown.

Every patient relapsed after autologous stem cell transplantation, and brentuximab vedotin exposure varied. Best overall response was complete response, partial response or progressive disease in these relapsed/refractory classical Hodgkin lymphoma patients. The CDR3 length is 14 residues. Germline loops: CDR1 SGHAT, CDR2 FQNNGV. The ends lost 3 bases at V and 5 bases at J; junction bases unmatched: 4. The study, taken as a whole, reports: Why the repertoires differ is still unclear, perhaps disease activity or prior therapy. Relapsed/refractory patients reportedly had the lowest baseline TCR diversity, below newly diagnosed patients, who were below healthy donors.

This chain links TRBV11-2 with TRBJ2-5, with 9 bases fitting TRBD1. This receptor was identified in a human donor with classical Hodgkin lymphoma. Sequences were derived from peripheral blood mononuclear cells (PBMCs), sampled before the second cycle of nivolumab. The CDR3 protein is CASSFNRGRETQYF. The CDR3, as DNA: TGTGCCAGCAGCTTTAACAGGGGGCGGGAGACCCAGTACTTC.